A selection of T cell receptor beta chains follows, all from one sample in a study of blood T cell repertoires in COVID-19. This table comes from immunoSEQ multiplex PCR, and its TCRdb copy is limited to in-frame clones, with some not included. The sample carries some 320,000 clones, about 89% recorded once. The sample was peripheral blood. The source is a woman aged 45-65 years who had recovered from COVID-19. Both conserved end residues are part of each CDR3. Fields, in order: clone size, V gene, D gene, J gene, CDR3 protein, CDR3 DNA. D genes are given only for firm matches. Only some rows state a clone size, as once, few, many or a class for expanded clones.

.	TRBV28	.	TRBJ2-4	CASSLGAGGGLLAKNIQYF	TGTGCCAGCAGTTTAGGTGCAGGGGGAGGCCTCTTAGCCAAAAACATTCAGTACTTC
.	TRBV6-4	.	TRBJ1-1	CASTQASLFKAFF	TGTGCCAGCACTCAGGCCAGCCTTTTTAAAGCTTTCTTT
.	TRBV19	.	TRBJ2-3	CASTPGASPTDTQYF	TGTGCCAGTACCCCAGGGGCCAGTCCCACAGATACGCAGTATTTT
.	TRBV12-3/TRBV12-4	TRBD1	TRBJ2-3	CASSLGQLATQYF	TGTGCCAGCAGTCTGGGACAGTTGGCTACGCAGTATTTT
few	TRBV6-2/TRBV6-3	.	TRBJ2-1	CASSGGPSYNEQFF	TGTGCCAGCAGCGGAGGGCCATCCTACAATGAGCAGTTCTTC
.	TRBV11-3	TRBD1	TRBJ1-1	CASSSGTGTEAFF	TGTGCCAGCAGTTCTGGGACAGGGACTGAAGCTTTCTTT
.	TRBV5-5	.	TRBJ1-6	CASSFYGRENSPLHF	TGTGCCAGCAGCTTTTATGGAAGGGAGAATTCACCCCTCCACTTT
.	TRBV19	TRBD2	TRBJ2-5	CASSKSLLTSGTSGSSAKTQYF	TGTGCCAGTAGTAAGAGTCTTCTAACCTCCGGGACTAGCGGGAGTTCGGCAAAGACCCAGTACTTC
.	TRBV5-5	TRBD1	TRBJ2-7	CASSLGTGVYEQYF	TGTGCCAGCAGCTTGGGGACAGGGGTCTACGAGCAGTACTTC
.	TRBV5-4	TRBD2	TRBJ2-6	CASSLEASGLRSGANVLTF	TGTGCCAGCAGCTTGGAGGCTAGCGGCCTAAGGTCTGGGGCCAACGTCCTGACTTTC
.	TRBV25-1	.	TRBJ1-3	CASSAGHRLYF	TGTGCCAGCAGTGCCGGACACAGATTATATTTT
.	TRBV5-5	.	TRBJ1-1	CASSGQLNTEAFF	TGTGCCAGCAGCGGGCAGTTGAACACTGAAGCTTTCTTT
.	TRBV6-5	.	TRBJ1-2	CASSSADSYGYTF	TGTGCCAGCAGTTCCGCCGACAGCTATGGCTACACCTTC
once	TRBV11-2	.	TRBJ1-1	CASSLAAGAILRSEAFF	TGTGCCAGCAGCTTGGCGGCAGGGGCTATACTGAGATCTGAAGCTTTCTTT
once	TRBV5-1	TRBD1	TRBJ1-2	CASSPRQGAYGYTF	TGCGCCAGCAGCCCCCGACAGGGGGCCTATGGCTACACCTTC
once	TRBV6-5	TRBD1	TRBJ1-5	CASRRGQDSNQPQHF	TGTGCCAGCAGGAGAGGACAGGATAGCAATCAGCCCCAGCATTTT
.	TRBV7-2	.	TRBJ2-1	CASSPTGVPYNEQFF	TGTGCCAGCAGCCCTACAGGAGTACCCTACAATGAGCAGTTCTTC
.	TRBV5-6	.	TRBJ1-6	CASSHGYSPLHF	TGTGCCAGCAGCCACGGGTATTCACCCCTCCACTTT